These 32 T cell receptor beta chains share one sample of origin, sequenced in a study of blood T cells in healthy people across ages. A J-beta primer mix and a sample-barcoded 5' primer were used in a second PCR of about 6 to 12 cycles. TCRdb processed the 5' RACE reads anew with MiXCR; each CDR3 protein has one entry. The data show 590,000 or so distinct CDR3 sequences, roughly 31% seen once. Sample: blood. The source is a woman aged 80 or over in good health.

This clonotype has ten or more counts. The V and J genes are TRBV5-1 and TRBJ2-3, with D uncertain. The V gene lost 5 bases and the J gene lost 0 bases, with 7 bases spanning the gap. There are 13 residues in the CDR3. CDR1 is SGHRS and CDR2 is YFSETQ in the germline V gene. This chain's CDR3 is CASRIGSTDTQYF. As DNA, the CDR3 is TGCGCCAGCAGGATAGGAAGCACAGATACGCAGTATTTT.

At least ten counts were recorded for this clonotype. The chain carries TRBV9 and TRBJ2-7, with D perhaps TRBD1 (5 bases). The length of the CDR3 is 14 residues. The germline V gene has CDR1 SGDLS and CDR2 YYNGEE. Trimming cost V 0 bases and J 2 bases, with 9 bases left between them. As DNA, the CDR3 is TGTGCCAGCAGCGTAGGACAGCTAGCCTACGAGCAGTACTTC. It codes for CASSVGQLAYEQYF.

This sequence joins TRBV25-1 and TRBJ2-1; a weak D match, TRBD2 (7 bases). CDR3 length: 15 residues. With 1 base removed from V and 6 bases from J, the gap between germline ends came to 13 bases. The V gene's germline CDR1 is MGHDK and CDR2 SYGVNS. CDR3 in DNA: TGTGCCAGCAGTGAATGGGGGGGCGGGGGCAATGAGCAGTTCTTC. Protein product: CASSEWGGGGNEQFF.

This clonotype was detected only a few times. The CDR3 bases are TGTGCCAGCAGCTTAGAATTGACAGGGAGGGACCCTCACACCGGGGAGCTGTTTTTT. Translating gives CASSLELTGRDPHTGELFF. The chain links TRBV7-7 to TRBJ2-2; either TRBD1 or TRBD2 may fit D (7 bases each). The germline V and J ends were trimmed by 1 base and 3 bases, with 21 bases remaining between them. CDR3 length: 19 amino acids. Per the germline V gene, CDR1 is SSHAT and CDR2 is FNYEAQ (reference sequence).

This clonotype was counted a few times. The V gene is TRBV28, the J gene TRBJ1-5; 10 positions agree with TRBD1. From germline, CDR1 is MDHEN and CDR2 SYDVKM. J lost 8 bases, V lost 3 bases, and 7 bases had no gene match. The CDR3 has 15 residues. The CDR3 loop is CASSLRDRGVEPQHF. The CDR3 DNA reads as TGTGCCAGCAGTTTGCGGGACAGGGGTGTAGAGCCCCAGCATTTT.

This clonotype was detected a few times. This CDR3 reads CATIEKGGTGELFF. The CDR3 DNA reads TGTGCCACCATAGAGAAAGGAGGCACCGGGGAGCTGTTTTTT. The V call is TRBV7-2, the J call TRBJ2-2, with D tentatively TRBD2 (5 bases). Trimming shortened V by 10 bases and J by 4 bases, and 16 bases separated the two germline ends. This CDR3 region has 14 residues. Germline V gene data show CDR1 as SGHTA and CDR2 as FQGNSA.

About this clonotype itself: Germline is not matched at one junction end, which may reflect a read error. This chain's CDR3 is CAISTLRDRVYGQYF. The CDR3 DNA follows: TGTGCCATCAGCACTCTCCGGGACAGGGTTTACGGGCAGTACTTC. J is TRBJ2-7 and V is TRBV10-3; the match to TRBD1 covers 9 bases. Germline values: CDR1 ENHRY, CDR2 SYGVKD. CDR3 length: 15 amino acids.

This clonotype came up many times. The chain joins TRBV12-3 or TRBV12-4 to TRBJ2-5; weak D call: TRBD1 (5 bases). The germline V and J ends were trimmed by 0 bases and 11 bases, with 10 bases remaining between them. CDR3 length equals 12 residues. The CDR3 region has the DNA TGTGCCAGCAGTTTAGCGCAAGGGGCGCAGTACTTC. This translates into CASSLAQGAQYF.

Details on this clonotype: This sequence may be a read error, since a much larger clone differs from it by one base. The chain has TRBV5-8 and TRBJ2-5; the D is unclear. Per the germline V gene, CDR1 is SGHTS and CDR2 is YDEGEE. The CDR3 totals 13 residues. The CDR3 region is CATSRTWTETQYF. CDR3 DNA: TGTGCCACCAGCCGAACATGGACCGAGACCCAGTACTTC.

The chain couples TRBV5-1 to TRBJ2-2, with 12 bases identical to TRBD1. This CDR3 region has 19 residues. Unmatched junction bases numbered 11, after V lost 4 bases and J lost 1 base. The germline gives CDR1 SGHRS, CDR2 YFSETQ. The CDR3 sequence is CASSQGTGGVDRNTGELFF. CDR3 in DNA: TGCGCCAGCAGCCAAGGGACAGGGGGCGTTGATAGGAACACCGGGGAGCTGTTTTTT.

A few counts support this clonotype. A much larger clone differs by one base, so this may be a read error. This sequence joins TRBV5-1 and TRBJ2-1; 10 bases match TRBD2. The germline gives CDR1 SGHRS, CDR2 YFSETQ. The CDR3 sequence is 17 residues long. V lost 7 bases and J lost 0; bases outside the gene matches: 10. The CDR3 DNA reads as TGCGCCAGCGGCGGGGGACTAGCGAGGAGCTCCTACAATGAGCAGTTCTTC. It specifies CASGGGLARSSYNEQFF.

A word on this clonotype: This is likely a read error, given that the CDR3 carries no conserved phenylalanine or tryptophan at its end. The CDR3 DNA reads TGCGCCAGCAGCCCCGGCAGTTACGAGCAGTACTCC. This encodes CASSPGSYEQYS. The V call is TRBV7-2, the J call TRBJ2-7; D unclear. The CDR3 contains 12 residues. Germline V gene data show CDR1 as SGHTA and CDR2 as FQGNSA.

The chain carries TRBV7-3 and TRBJ2-3; the match to TRBD2 covers 12 bases. The J segment lost 1 base and the V segment lost 1 base, leaving 3 bases of the junction unmatched. CDR1 SGHTA and CDR2 FQGTGA come from the germline V gene. The CDR3 has 17 amino acids. For the CDR3, the DNA is TGTGCCAGCAGCTTAAGCCGGACTAGCGGGGGCACAGATACGCAGTATTTT. Protein: CASSLSRTSGGTDTQYF.

Of note for this clonotype: A clone one base away is much larger, so this may be a read error. The genes are TRBV3-1 and TRBJ2-7; maybe TRBD1 (5 bases). The CDR3 covers 15 residues. Germline V lookup: CDR1 LGHDT, CDR2 YNNKEL (reference sequence). CDR3 bases: TGTGCCAGCAGCCAAGTCCCGGACACTACCTACGGGCAGTACTTC. Its translation: CASSQVPDTTYGQYF.

Note on this clonotype: The junction shows a germline mismatch at one end, possibly a read error. The gene calls are TRBV24-1 and TRBJ2-3; D remains ambiguous. In germline, CDR1 is KGHDR, CDR2 SFDVKD. This CDR3 has 16 residues. The CDR3 bases are TGTGCCGCCAGTGATTCCCAGAGACGGTGGGCAGATACGCAGTATTTT. Translating gives CAASDSQRRWADTQYF.

Ten or more counts support this clonotype. The chain combines TRBV2 with TRBJ2-1; possible D gene TRBD1, 5 bases. The CDR3 extends over 14 amino acids. V lost 4 bases and J lost 2, with 9 bases in between. Germline V lookup: CDR1 SNHLY, CDR2 FYNNEI. CDR3 region: CASSARVPYNEQFF. CDR3 in DNA: TGTGCCAGCAGTGCCAGGGTCCCCTACAATGAGCAGTTCTTC.

This chain links TRBV25-1 with TRBJ2-3; TRBD1 aligns across 9 bases. Germline V gene sequence: CDR1 MGHDK, CDR2 SYGVNS. V was clipped by 3 bases and J by 7 bases; unmatched bases: 17. The CDR3 totals 18 residues. The CDR3 loop reads CASSELAPTGGGGNTQYF. The CDR3 DNA sequence: TGTGCCAGCAGTGAGCTTGCTCCGACAGGGGGAGGGGGGAATACGCAGTATTTT.

This clonotype was detected ten times or more. The rearrangement links TRBV6-1 to TRBJ2-3; D uncertain. Looked up from germline, CDR1 is MNHNS and CDR2 is SASEGT. V gave up 4 bases and J gave up 1 base, with 9 bases separating them. The CDR3 loop spans 14 amino acids. In DNA, the CDR3 is TGTGCCAGCAGTGCTCGCCAGGGCACAGATACGCAGTATTTT. Translating gives CASSARQGTDTQYF.

V and J are TRBV20-1 and TRBJ1-5; D is ambiguous. Germline assignment: CDR1 DFQATT and CDR2 SNEGSKA (reference sequence). The V end lost 0 bases, the J end lost 0 bases, and 12 bases lay between the germline ends. The CDR3 consists of 16 residues. The CDR3 DNA reads as TGCAGTGCTAGAGATAAACCTTTCCTTAGCAATCAGCCCCAGCATTTT. Its translation is CSARDKPFLSNQPQHF.

This chain uses TRBV3-1 with TRBJ1-1; D unresolved. The germline V and J ends were trimmed by 3 bases and 1 base, with 12 bases remaining between them. Germline CDR1 LGHDT, CDR2 YNNKEL (reference sequence). This CDR3 is 15 amino acids long. This CDR3 is CASSHFGRKNTEAFF. The CDR3 bases are TGTGCCAGCAGCCACTTCGGGAGAAAGAACACTGAAGCTTTCTTT.

This clonotype has only a few counts. The rearrangement links TRBV12-3 or TRBV12-4 to TRBJ1-1, with 8 bases identical to TRBD1. V was pared by 5 bases and J by 6 bases, with 5 bases of the junction left unmatched. The CDR3 loop spans 13 amino acids. CDR3 bases: TGTGCCAGCAGTCAGGGGGCAGGGCCTGAAGCTTTCTTT. Translating gives CASSQGAGPEAFF.

This clonotype occurred many times. V and J are TRBV7-8 and TRBJ2-1; TRBD1 might be the D (5 bases). V dropped 4 bases and J dropped 8 bases, with 15 bases sitting between them. Germline V gene data show CDR1 as SGHVS and CDR2 as FQNEAQ. The CDR3 extends over 14 amino acids. This CDR3 reads CASSSWGSHDEQFF. In DNA form, the CDR3 reads TGTGCCAGCAGCTCCTGGGGCAGCCACGATGAGCAGTTCTTC. Drawing the rest from reference TRBV7-8 and TRBJ2-1, the complete variable domain is GAGVSQSPRYKVAKRGQDVALRCDPISGHVSLFWYQQALGQGPEFLTYFQNEAQLDKSGLPSDRFFAERPEGSVSTLKIQRTQQEDSAVYLCASSSWGSHDEQFFGPGTRLTVL.

The rearrangement joins TRBV30 to TRBJ1-5; D unresolved. This CDR3 has 13 amino acids. Between the trimmed V and J ends, which lost 2 bases and 7 bases, there was a span of 12 bases. CDR1 GTSNPN and CDR2 SVGIG come from the germline V gene (reference sequence). CDR3 amino acids: CAWSNGFGQPQHF. CDR3 sequence (DNA): TGTGCCTGGAGTAATGGGTTTGGGCAGCCCCAGCATTTT.

This clonotype was counted between two and nine times. The rearrangement joins TRBV18 to TRBJ2-1; 10 bases line up with TRBD2. The CDR3 contains 15 residues. Germline lookup yields CDR1 KGHSH and CDR2 LQKENI. Losses at the gene ends were 2 bases for V and 7 bases for J; bases not matched to a gene: 5. The CDR3 coding sequence is TGTGCCAGCTCACCAGAGAGCGGGGGGGATAATGAGCAGTTCTTC. Protein product: CASSPESGGDNEQFF.

The genes are TRBV20-1 and TRBJ1-1; D may be TRBD1 (5 bases). Between the trimmed V and J ends, which lost 2 bases and 1 base, there was a span of 14 bases. The CDR3 sequence is 15 residues long. Germline V gene data show CDR1 as DFQATT and CDR2 as SNEGSKA (reference sequence). CDR3 bases: TGCAGTGCTAGATTTCAGGGAAGAGGGAACACTGAAGCTTTCTTT. It codes for CSARFQGRGNTEAFF.

The V and J genes are TRBV19 and TRBJ2-7; weak D call: TRBD2 (6 bases). The end of the DNA is better explained by TRBJ2-5, so the J call may be wrong. CDR3 length equals 17 residues. From germline, CDR1 is LNHDA and CDR2 SQIVND (reference sequence). The CDR3 bases are TGTGCCAGTAGTATGGGACTGGGTTCGCCGGAAATTGTGACCCAGTACTTC. This encodes CASSMGLGSPEIVTQYF.

This clonotype was seen repeatedly, ten times or more. The CDR3 protein is CASSLGTGDYNEQFF. CDR3 sequence (DNA): TGCGCCAGCAGCTTAGGGACAGGGGACTACAATGAGCAGTTCTTC. The chain is built from TRBV5-1 and TRBJ2-1; 10 positions match TRBD1. CDR1 is SGHRS and CDR2 is YFSETQ in the germline V gene. V lost 2 bases, J lost 3 bases, and 2 bases stayed unmatched. CDR3 length: 15 amino acids.

A remark on this clonotype: One base away lies a much larger clone, so this may be a sequencing read error. The V and J genes are TRBV12-3 or TRBV12-4 and TRBJ2-3; D tentatively fits TRBD1 or TRBD2 (6 bases each). This CDR3 region has 15 residues. CDR3: CASSRGTGGADAQYF. The CDR3 coding sequence is TGTGCCAGCAGCCGTGGGACTGGGGGCGCAGATGCGCAGTATTTT.

The chain couples TRBV7-7 to TRBJ2-1; 10 nucleotides align to TRBD2. The end of the DNA fits TRBJ2-7 better, so the J call may be wrong. This CDR3 spans 15 amino acids. CDR1 is SSHAT and CDR2 is FNYEAQ in the germline V gene (reference sequence). The CDR3 nucleotides read TGTGCCAGCAGCCCACTAGCGGGGACCTACAATGAGCAGTACTTC. This gives the protein CASSPLAGTYNEQYF.

This clonotype was picked up a small number of times. A read error may be the cause here, since a much bigger clone is one base away. The V gene is TRBV6-1, the J gene TRBJ2-7; no firm D call. CDR1 and CDR2 (germline): MNHNS, SASEGT. The CDR3 is made up of 13 amino acids. V dropped 7 bases and J dropped 3 bases, with 13 bases sitting between them. The CDR3 reads CASISNDHYEQYF. CDR3 coding DNA: TGTGCCAGCATATCCAACGACCACTACGAGCAGTACTTC.

This clonotype was seen at least ten times. The CDR3 is CASSQPRTGARLGEQYF. CDR3 DNA: TGTGCCAGCAGCCAACCCCGGACAGGCGCCAGGTTGGGCGAGCAGTACTTC. This chain connects TRBV14 to TRBJ2-7; 7 bases fit TRBD1. CDR1 SGHDN and CDR2 FVKESK come from the germline V gene. The V segment lost 2 bases and the J segment 6 bases; nucleotides outside the gene matches: 16. The CDR3 sequence is 17 residues long.

J is TRBJ2-1 and V is TRBV28; 7 bases are shared with TRBD2. V lost 5 bases and J lost 6; bases outside the gene matches: 10. Germline CDR1 and CDR2: MDHEN and SYDVKM. The CDR3 extends over 15 amino acids. The CDR3 reads CASSLAGVGGNEQFF. For the CDR3, the DNA is TGTGCCAGCAGTCTGGCGGGGGTGGGGGGCAATGAGCAGTTCTTC.